This T cell receptor (beta chain) was obtained from a study of T cells in Graves' hyperthyroidism and ophthalmopathy. The table lists this clonotype with a few counts. A junction boundary mismatches the germline segment, possibly from a read error. The CDR3 has 15 residues. Germline-derived CDR1 and CDR2 are KGHDR and SFDVKD. RNA transcripts were the template for amplifying TCR beta CDR3 regions. Using the HTBI primer set, a first-round RT-PCR was run on the TCR CDR3. Via MiXCR, TCRdb re-called the multiplex PCR reads, giving one row per CDR3 protein. Among hundreds of thousands of distinct CDR3 sequences, around 21% were seen once, and the ten largest hold under 35%.

This receptor was obtained from a young man with Graves' ophthalmopathy. The J gene is TRBJ2-3, the V gene TRBV24-1; TRBD1 agrees at 8 bases. Sample: blood. The CDR3 bases are TGTGCCGCCAGTGCGTCGACAGGGGGCACAGATACGCAGTATTTT. Translated, it gives CAASASTGGTDTQYF.